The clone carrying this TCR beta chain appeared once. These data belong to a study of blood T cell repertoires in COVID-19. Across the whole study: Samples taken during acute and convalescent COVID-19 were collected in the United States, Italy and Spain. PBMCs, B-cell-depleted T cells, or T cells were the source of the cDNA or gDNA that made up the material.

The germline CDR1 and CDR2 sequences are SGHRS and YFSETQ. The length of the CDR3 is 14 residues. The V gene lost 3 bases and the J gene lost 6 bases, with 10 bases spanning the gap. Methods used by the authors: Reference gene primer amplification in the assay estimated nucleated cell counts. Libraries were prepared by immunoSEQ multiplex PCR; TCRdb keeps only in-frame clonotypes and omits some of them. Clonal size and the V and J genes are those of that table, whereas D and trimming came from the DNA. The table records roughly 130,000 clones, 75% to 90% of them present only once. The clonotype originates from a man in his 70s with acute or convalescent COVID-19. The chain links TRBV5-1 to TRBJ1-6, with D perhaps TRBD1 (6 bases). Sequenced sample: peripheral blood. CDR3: CASSSGQRNSPLHF. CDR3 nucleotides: TGCGCCAGCAGCTCCGGACAGCGTAATTCACCCCTCCACTTT. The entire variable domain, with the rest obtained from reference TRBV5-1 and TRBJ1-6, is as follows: KAGVTQTPRYLIKTRGQQVTLSCSPISGHRSVSWYQQTPGQGLQFLFEYFSETQRNKGNFPGRFSGRQFSNSRSEMNVSTLELGDSALYLCASSSGQRNSPLHFGNGTRLTVT.